Shown below are 10 T cell receptor beta chains from a single sample sequenced in a study of response to subunit inactivated influenza vaccine. Each CDR3 protein is one row after TCRdb ran MiXCR on the RT-PCR reads. The sample lists over 750,000 distinct CDR3 sequences; less than 25% were seen once. Specimen: PBMCs from blood, collected more than 4 days after vaccination. These receptors all stem from a man aged 45-60 years who received an inactivated influenza vaccine.

V and J are TRBV4-2 and TRBJ2-3, with a tentative D call TRBD1 (5 bases). In germline, CDR1 is LGHNA, CDR2 YNFKEQ. This CDR3 has 20 amino acids. Trimming removed 5 bases at V and 1 base at J, with 28 bases between. The CDR3 sequence: CASSALGAKGFFEGTDTQYF. In nucleotides, the CDR3 is TGTGCCAGCAGCGCATTAGGGGCAAAAGGGTTTTTTGAGGGCACAGATACGCAGTATTTT.

As to this clonotype: One end of the junction fails to match germline, which may point to a read error. The chain couples TRBV6-1 to TRBJ1-5; 7 bases agree with TRBD1. Looked up from germline, CDR1 is MNHNS and CDR2 is SASEGT. The CDR3 spans 15 residues. As DNA, the CDR3 is TGTGCCAGCAAAATTACAGGGGTCGGCAATCATCCCCAGCATTTT. Translated: CASKITGVGNHPQHF.

The chain is built from TRBV20-1 and TRBJ2-5, with D possibly matching TRBD2 (6 bases). CDR1 is DFQATT, CDR2 SNEGSKA, per germline (reference sequence). The CDR3 extends over 14 amino acids. V was cut by 0 bases and J by 5 bases, with 13 bases left in between. The CDR3 DNA reads as TGCAGTGCTAGAGACCGGAGGGGCGGGGAGACCCAGTACTTC. Translation: CSARDRRGGETQYF.

The chain recombines TRBV14 with TRBJ2-5; maybe TRBD1 (6 bases). The CDR3 runs 16 residues. Looked up from germline, CDR1 is SGHDN and CDR2 is FVKESK. V was shortened by 4 bases and J by 1 base, with 16 bases between the two germline ends. The CDR3 sequence is CASSLQGSISQETQYF. The CDR3, as DNA: TGTGCCAGCAGCCTACAGGGCTCCATAAGCCAAGAGACCCAGTACTTC.

This clonotype was seen a few times. This chain joins TRBV20-1 and TRBJ2-3, with 10 bases matching TRBD2. V dropped 3 bases and J dropped 3; count of bases not matched to a gene: 9. The CDR3 is 16 amino acids. CDR1 is DFQATT and CDR2 is SNEGSKA in the germline V gene (reference sequence). This chain's CDR3 is CSASLASGSITDTQYF. The CDR3 DNA sequence: TGCAGTGCTAGTTTGGCTAGCGGGAGTATAACAGATACGCAGTATTTT.

Ten or more counts support this clonotype. An end of the junction differs from the germline gene, which may be a read error. The rearrangement links TRBV5-1 to TRBJ2-1; perhaps D is TRBD1 or TRBD2 (6 bases each). Germline lookup yields CDR1 SGHRS and CDR2 YFSETQ. The CDR3 loop spans 15 amino acids. CDR3 bases: TGTGCCAGCAGCTTAGGGGGGAACTCCTACAATGAGCAGTTCTTC. It translates to CASSLGGNSYNEQFF.

V usage is TRBV9 and J usage is TRBJ2-1; TRBD2 is a possible D gene (5 bases). This CDR3 comprises 13 residues. CDR1 is SGDLS, CDR2 YYNGEE, per germline. The V end was cut by 0 bases, the J end by 5 bases, with 6 bases between. The CDR3 reads CASSVASNNEQFF. In DNA form, the CDR3 reads TGTGCCAGCAGCGTAGCTAGCAACAATGAGCAGTTCTTC.

This clonotype was counted many times. The chain combines TRBV28 with TRBJ1-1; 7 positions match TRBD1. CDR3 size: 16 residues. Trimming cost V 6 bases and J 0 bases; bases outside gene matches: 10. The germline CDR1 and CDR2 sequences are MDHEN and SYDVKM. CDR3 protein: CASRTQGWVMNTEAFF. In DNA, the CDR3 is TGTGCCAGCAGGACACAGGGGTGGGTGATGAACACTGAAGCTTTCTTT.

The CDR3 sequence: CATSRDLQGSETQYF. In nucleotides, the CDR3 is TGTGCCACCAGCAGAGATCTCCAGGGGTCAGAGACCCAGTACTTC. The chain is built from TRBV15 and TRBJ2-5, with a weak D call TRBD1 (6 bases). Trimming removed 0 bases from V and 4 bases from J, with 12 bases in between. Germline V lookup: CDR1 LNHNV, CDR2 YYDKDF (reference sequence). The CDR3 runs to 15 residues.

The chain combines TRBV2 with TRBJ2-3; 9 bases match TRBD2. The CDR3 runs to 17 residues. Germline V gene data show CDR1 as SNHLY and CDR2 as FYNNEI. J was trimmed by 4 bases and V by 5 bases; bases with no gene match: 13. DNA for the CDR3: TGTGCCAGCAGTAGCGGGGCGGGAGGGCCCCTCGCAGATACGCAGTATTTT. It specifies CASSSGAGGPLADTQYF.